This T cell receptor (beta chain) was obtained from a study of identical twins. The CDR3 spans 15 residues. After removal of 6 bases from V and 1 base from J, the junction contained 9 bases not matched to a gene. Points from the study as a whole: Excess sharing by twins proved weaker in beta out-of-frame sequences.

TCRdb passed the 5' RACE reads through MiXCR, listing each CDR3 protein once. The sample holds under 1 million distinct CDR3 sequences, approximately 13% seen once. This clonotype came up a few times. What it recognizes is unknown. This sample was also put to use in a study of yellow fever vaccine responses in identical twins.

This receptor was taken from a woman in her late teens or twenties in good health. This chain links TRBV12-3 or TRBV12-4 with TRBJ2-7, with TRBD2 identical over 7 bases. What was sequenced was PBMCs. The CDR3 loop reads CASRPGLEASYEQYF. CDR3 bases: TGTGCCAGCAGACCCGGACTAGAGGCGTCCTACGAGCAGTACTTC.